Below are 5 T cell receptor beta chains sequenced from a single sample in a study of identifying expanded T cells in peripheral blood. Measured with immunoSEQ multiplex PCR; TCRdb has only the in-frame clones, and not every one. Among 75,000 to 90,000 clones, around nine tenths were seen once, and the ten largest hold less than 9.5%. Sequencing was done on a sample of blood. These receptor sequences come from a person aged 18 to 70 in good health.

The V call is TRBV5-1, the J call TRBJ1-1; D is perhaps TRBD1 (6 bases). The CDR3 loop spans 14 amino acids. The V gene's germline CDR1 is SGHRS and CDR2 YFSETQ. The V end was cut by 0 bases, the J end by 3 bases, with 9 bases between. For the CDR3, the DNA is TGCGCCAGCAGCTTGGCCCAGGGGTACACTGAAGCTTTCTTT. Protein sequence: CASSLAQGYTEAFF.

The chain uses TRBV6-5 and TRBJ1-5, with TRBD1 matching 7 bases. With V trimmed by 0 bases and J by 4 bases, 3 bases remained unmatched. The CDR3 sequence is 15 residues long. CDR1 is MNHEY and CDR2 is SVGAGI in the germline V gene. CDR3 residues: CASSYSGTDNQPQHF. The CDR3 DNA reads TGTGCCAGCAGTTACTCAGGGACAGATAATCAGCCCCAGCATTTT.

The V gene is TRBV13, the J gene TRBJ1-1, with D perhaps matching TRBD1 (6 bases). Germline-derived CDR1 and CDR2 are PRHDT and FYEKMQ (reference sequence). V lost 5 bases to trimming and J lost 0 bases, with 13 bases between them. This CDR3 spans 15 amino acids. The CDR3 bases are TGTGCCAGCAGCAAACGACAGGCGATGAACACTGAAGCTTTCTTT. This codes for CASSKRQAMNTEAFF.

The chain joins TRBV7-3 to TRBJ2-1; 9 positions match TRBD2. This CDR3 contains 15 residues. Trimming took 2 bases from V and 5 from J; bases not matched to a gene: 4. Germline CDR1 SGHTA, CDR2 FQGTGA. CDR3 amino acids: CASSLSSGRNNEQFF. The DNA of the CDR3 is TGTGCCAGCAGCTTATCCAGCGGGAGGAACAATGAGCAGTTCTTC.

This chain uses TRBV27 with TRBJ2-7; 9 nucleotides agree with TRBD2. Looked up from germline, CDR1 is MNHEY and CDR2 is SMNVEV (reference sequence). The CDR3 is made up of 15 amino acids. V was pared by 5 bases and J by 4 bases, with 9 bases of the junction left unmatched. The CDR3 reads CASSQTGTSSYEQYF. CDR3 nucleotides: TGTGCCAGCAGTCAGACCGGGACTAGCTCGTACGAGCAGTACTTC.